The entry below gives a single T cell receptor beta chain sequence along with its context. The CDR3 is 13 amino acids. Looked up from germline, CDR1 is SGHRS and CDR2 is YFSETQ. J lost 10 bases, V lost 2 bases, and 4 bases had no gene match. This entry belongs to a study of blood T cell repertoires in COVID-19. The authors' processing: Amplification with reference gene primers provided the estimates of nucleated cell counts. Clones were sequenced by immunoSEQ multiplex PCR, and TCRdb holds only the in-frame ones, with some missing. The V and J calls and clone size were taken over from that table, and D and trimming were inferred from the DNA. The data contain over 130,000 clones, about 81% of them singletons.

The sample taken for sequencing was peripheral blood. The clonotype originates from a woman aged 80 or older with acute or convalescent COVID-19. The V gene is TRBV5-1, the J gene TRBJ2-1, with TRBD1 matching over 9 bases. This CDR3 reads CASSFDTGGEQFF. The CDR3, as DNA: TGCGCCAGCAGCTTCGATACAGGGGGCGAGCAGTTCTTC.